One sample yielded the 19 T cell receptor beta chains listed below, sequenced in a study of tumor-infiltrating lymphocytes in localized non-small cell lung cancer. Profiling relied on immunoSEQ multiplex PCR, and the TCRdb table lists in-frame clones only, not all of them. The sample shows approximately 21,000 clones, 80% of them seen only once. Sequenced input: lung tumor tissue. These receptors all come from a human donor with non-small cell lung cancer.

The chain links TRBV30 to TRBJ1-2, with a possible D match to TRBD1 (5 bases). Looked up from germline, CDR1 is GTSNPN and CDR2 is SVGIG (reference sequence). The CDR3 is 15 residues long. Trimming stripped 5 bases from V and 3 bases from J, with 19 bases between. Here the CDR3 reads CAWGPSPGPHYGYTF. CDR3 DNA: TGTGCCTGGGGCCCCTCCCCGGGACCGCACTATGGCTACACCTTC.

The chain is built from TRBV6-5 and TRBJ2-1; D not resolved. The CDR3 covers 11 residues. Trimming shortened V by 2 bases and J by 5 bases, and 1 base separated the two germline ends. CDR1 is MNHEY and CDR2 is SVGAGI in the germline V gene. Here the CDR3 DNA reads TGTGCCAGCAGTTACCACAATGAGCAGTTCTTC. Amino acid sequence: CASSYHNEQFF.

This chain joins TRBV4-3 and TRBJ2-4; 9 nucleotides agree with TRBD2. V gave up 0 bases and J gave up 0 bases; unmatched junction bases: 15. Germline loops: CDR1 LGHNA, CDR2 YSLEER. CDR3 length: 21 residues. CDR3 nucleotide sequence: TGCGCCAGCAGCCAAGAATCGGCTAGCGGGAACTTGAACCTAGCCAAAAACATTCAGTACTTC. It yields the protein CASSQESASGNLNLAKNIQYF.

The chain uses TRBV18 and TRBJ1-1, with D hard to call. There are 12 residues in the CDR3. Trimming took off 1 base at V and 7 bases at J, with 7 bases between the two ends. Germline assignment: CDR1 KGHSH and CDR2 LQKENI. DNA of the CDR3: TGTGCCAGCTCACCACGGACGGTTGAAGCTTTCTTT. This codes for CASSPRTVEAFF.

The chain uses TRBV18 and TRBJ1-4; D is perhaps TRBD1 (5 bases). The CDR3 is 15 amino acids. Germline V gives CDR1 KGHSH, CDR2 LQKENI. Trimming stripped 2 bases from V and 7 bases from J, with 14 bases between. The CDR3: CASSPGGRGGEKLFF. CDR3 nucleotides: TGTGCCAGCTCACCAGGAGGAAGGGGAGGTGAAAAACTGTTTTTT.

This rearrangement joins TRBV5-4 to TRBJ1-1; weak D call: TRBD1 (6 bases). Trimming pared 4 bases from V and 1 base from J, leaving 17 bases between. CDR1 is SGHNT, CDR2 YYREEE, per germline (reference sequence). The CDR3 extends over 16 amino acids. CDR3 coding DNA: TGTGCCAGCAGCCGCCCGCCGGGACACAAGAACACTGAAGCTTTCTTT. Protein: CASSRPPGHKNTEAFF.

In this sample, this clone turned up a few times. This sequence joins TRBV2 and TRBJ2-2; 7 nucleotides match TRBD2. J lost 3 bases, V lost 6 bases, and 4 bases had no gene match. Germline V lookup: CDR1 SNHLY, CDR2 FYNNEI. This CDR3 spans 14 amino acids. The chain's CDR3 is CASSWGGDTGELFF. In nucleotides, the CDR3 is TGTGCCAGCAGCTGGGGGGGGGACACCGGGGAGCTGTTTTTT.

CDR3 nucleotides: TGTGCCAGTAGTTCCGGCTCCACTTTTCCCAATGAGCAGTTCTTC. This translates into CASSSGSTFPNEQFF. The chain recombines TRBV19 with TRBJ2-1; no clear D gene. The CDR3 spans 15 residues. Per germline, CDR1 LNHDA and CDR2 SQIVND (reference sequence). Trimming shortened V by 5 bases and J by 6 bases, and 17 bases separated the two germline ends.

This chain links TRBV9 with TRBJ1-3; D not resolved. CDR1 is SGDLS, CDR2 YYNGEE, per germline. There are 13 residues in the CDR3. Trimming removed 3 bases at V and 4 bases at J, with 8 bases between. The CDR3 DNA follows: TGTGCCAGCAGCGGGAGGGTCGGAAACACCATATATTTT. Amino acid sequence: CASSGRVGNTIYF.

The chain combines TRBV7-2 with TRBJ2-7; 9 bases map to TRBD1. The CDR3 has 16 amino acids. The germline V gene has CDR1 SGHTA and CDR2 FQGNSA. The junction had 10 bases not matched to a gene; V was cut back by 3 bases and J by 4 bases. CDR3 nucleotide sequence: TGTGCCAGCAGCTTGACAGGGGGTGGATCTACGTACGAGCAGTACTTC. Translation gives CASSLTGGGSTYEQYF. The full variable domain, its missing parts supplied by reference TRBV7-2 and TRBJ2-7, is GAGVSQSPSNKVTEKGKDVELRCDPISGHTALYWYRQSLGQGLEFLIYFQGNSAPDKSGLPSDRFSAERTGGSVSTLTIQRTQQEDSAVYLCASSLTGGGSTYEQYFGPGTRLTVT.

This chain joins TRBV6-1 and TRBJ2-7, with no clear D. V lost 2 bases to trimming and J lost 6 bases, with 5 bases between them. Per germline, CDR1 MNHNS and CDR2 SASEGT. The CDR3 consists of 11 residues. The CDR3 here is CASSETGEQYF. The CDR3 DNA is TGTGCCAGCAGTGAAACCGGCGAGCAGTACTTC.

The CDR3, as DNA: TGTGCCAGCAGTGAAATCCGGCAGGGGGCGAATGAGCAGTTCTTC. This sequence encodes CASSEIRQGANEQFF. The V call is TRBV6-1, the J call TRBJ2-1, with 8 bases matching TRBD1. From germline, CDR1 is MNHNS and CDR2 SASEGT. Losses at the gene ends were 2 bases for V and 7 bases for J; bases not matched to a gene: 7. The CDR3 has 15 amino acids.

This clone is classed as medium-sized. The chain joins TRBV5-1 to TRBJ2-3, with D possibly TRBD1 on 6 matching bases. V shed 10 bases and J shed 0 bases, with 12 bases lying between them. Germline V CDR1 and CDR2: SGHRS, YFSETQ. The CDR3 has 13 amino acids. The CDR3 DNA is TGCGCCTCCGGGACACCAAGCACAGATACGCAGTATTTT. As protein: CASGTPSTDTQYF.

This rearrangement joins TRBV19 to TRBJ2-7; no definite D call. V was pared by 6 bases and J by 4 bases, with 13 bases between. CDR3 length equals 13 residues. Germline CDR1 is LNHDA and CDR2 is SQIVND (reference sequence). The CDR3 is CASSPPPLYEQYF. For the CDR3, the DNA is TGTGCCAGTAGCCCTCCTCCATTATACGAGCAGTACTTC.

This rearrangement joins TRBV5-1 to TRBJ2-7; TRBD2 might be the D (5 bases). V lost 1 base to trimming and J lost 0 bases, with 8 bases between them. The germline gives CDR1 SGHRS, CDR2 YFSETQ. The CDR3 length is 14 residues. This CDR3 reads CASSLPSSSYEQYF. DNA for the CDR3: TGCGCCAGCAGCTTGCCTAGCTCCTCCTACGAGCAGTACTTC.

The V gene is TRBV5-4, the J gene TRBJ2-7; tentative D call: TRBD2 (7 bases). Germline V CDR1 and CDR2: SGHNT, YYREEE (reference sequence). Trimming left V 4 bases short and J 7 bases short, with 12 bases between. The CDR3 is 12 amino acids. In nucleotides, the CDR3 is TGTGCCAGCAGCCTCGAGGGGGGGGAGCAGTACTTC. Translated, it gives CASSLEGGEQYF.

The chain carries TRBV5-1 and TRBJ2-1; 11 bases align to TRBD2. Germline CDR1 SGHRS, CDR2 YFSETQ. V was pared by 4 bases and J by 7 bases, with 7 bases of the junction left unmatched. The CDR3 is made up of 15 amino acids. The CDR3 protein is CASSVTSGSLNEQFF. The CDR3 DNA is TGCGCCAGCAGCGTTACTAGCGGGAGTTTAAATGAGCAGTTCTTC.

CDR3 region: CASSPGLAGLGTGELFF. The CDR3 region has the DNA TGCGCCAGCAGCCCGGGACTAGCGGGACTAGGGACCGGGGAGCTGTTTTTT. V is TRBV5-1 and J is TRBJ2-2; TRBD2 matches at 13 bases. The CDR3 is made up of 17 amino acids. The V segment lost 4 bases and the J segment 5 bases; nucleotides outside the gene matches: 8. Germline V gives CDR1 SGHRS, CDR2 YFSETQ.

The V call is TRBV15, the J call TRBJ1-1; no clear D. V was cut by 5 bases and J by 4 bases, with 14 bases left in between. This CDR3 contains 14 residues. CDR1 and CDR2 from the germline V gene are LNHNV and YYDKDF (reference sequence). CDR3 region: CATSVKGGGTEAFF. The DNA for the CDR3 is TGTGCCACCAGCGTTAAGGGAGGTGGCACTGAAGCTTTCTTT.